The rows below give T cell receptor beta chains drawn from one sample of a study of shared clonotypes between healthy human individuals. Here immunoSEQ multiplex PCR was the method, and the copy in TCRdb shows in-frame clones only, minus some. The sample contains hundreds of thousands of clones, around 90% of which appear only once. Sample: naive CD8+ T cells sorted from blood. The source of these receptors is a young man in good health. Each CDR3 is given with its conserved first and last residue. D genes are given only for firm matches. Rows may omit the clone size; those that give it use once, few, many or a size class.

>NA|TRBV5-1|TRBJ2-7|NA
TGCGCCAGCAGCTTGCGGGGTTCGGCCTACGAGCAGTACTTC
CASSLRGSAYEQYF
>NA|TRBV28|TRBJ2-1|NA
TGTGCCAGCACCCCAGAAGGAAGTGAGCAGTTCTTC
CASTPEGSEQFF
>once|TRBV7-9|TRBJ2-7|TRBD2
TGTGCCAGCAGCTTGCTCGAAGCGGGAGGTATGTCCTACGAGCAGTACTTC
CASSLLEAGGMSYEQYF
>NA|TRBV28|TRBJ2-1|NA
TGTGCCAGCAGTTGGCCGGAAGAGCGACTCAATGAGCAGTTCTTC
CASSWPEERLNEQFF
>NA|TRBV4-1|TRBJ1-1|NA
TGCGCCAGCAGCCAAGCTAGTAACACTGAAGCTTTCTTT
CASSQASNTEAFF
>NA|TRBV27|TRBJ2-7|NA
TGTGCCACCTCAACCGGGGGCAACGAGCAGTACTTC
CATSTGGNEQYF
>NA|TRBV28|TRBJ2-7|NA
TGTGCCAGCTTAACCCGCACACCGGAGGGGGGGAACGACGAGCAGTACTTC
CASLTRTPEGGNDEQYF
>NA|TRBV25-1|TRBJ2-1|TRBD2
TGTGCCAGCAGTGAATATAGCGGGAGAGCCCCCAATGAGCAGTTCTTC
CASSEYSGRAPNEQFF
>NA|TRBV19|TRBJ1-5|NA
TGTGCCAGTAGTATAATAGGGGGAGGGGATCAGCCCCAGCATTTT
CASSIIGGGDQPQHF
>NA|TRBV29-1|TRBJ2-7|TRBD2
TGCAGCGTTGAAATAGCGGGACCTTACGAGCAGTACTTC
CSVEIAGPYEQYF
>NA|TRBV5-8|TRBJ1-2|NA
TGTGCCAGCAGCACTTTGGGGGCCGGGAATGGCTACACCTTC
CASSTLGAGNGYTF
>NA|TRBV15|TRBJ1-2|NA
TGTGCCACCAGCAGAGATCGCAGGGTGGGAGGCTACACCTTC
CATSRDRRVGGYTF
>NA|TRBV7-2|TRBJ2-7|NA
TGTGCCAGCAGCCCCCGAGCGAATTCCTACGAGCAGTACTTC
CASSPRANSYEQYF
>NA|TRBV9|TRBJ1-4|NA
TGTGCCAGCAAGGGTAGCAGGCTTAAGGAAAAACTGTTTTTT
CASKGSRLKEKLFF
>NA|TRBV28|TRBJ2-7|TRBD2
TGTGCCAGCAGTTTTCTAGCGGGCGAGCAGTACTTC
CASSFLAGEQYF
>once|TRBV6-5|TRBJ1-1|NA
TGTGCCAGCAGTTATGAAAGGGGTGAAGCTTTCTTT
CASSYERGEAFF
>NA|TRBV28|TRBJ2-7|NA
TGTGCCAGCAGTTTAGTTGGCGAATCCTACGAGCAGTACTTC
CASSLVGESYEQYF
>NA|TRBV4-3|TRBJ2-7|TRBD2
TGCGCCAGCAGCCAAGACCCCCTAGCGGGAGGGAACGAGCAGTACTTC
CASSQDPLAGGNEQYF
>NA|TRBV7-2|TRBJ2-1|TRBD2
TGTGCCAGCAGCTTAGGGGCCGGGACTAGTGATCCGAATGAGCAGTTCTTC
CASSLGAGTSDPNEQFF
>NA|TRBV27|TRBJ2-1|TRBD2
TGTGCCAGCAGCGGAGGACTAGCGGGAGTACTTAGTTACAATGAGCAGTTCTTC
CASSGGLAGVLSYNEQFF
>NA|TRBV5-4|TRBJ2-2|NA
TGTGCCAGCAGCTTTCCCCGAGAGAGGAACACCGGGGAGCTGTTTTTT
CASSFPRERNTGELFF
>NA|TRBV2|TRBJ1-2|NA
TGTGCCAGCAGGGACACAGGGAGCAGGGGCGGCTACACCTTC
CASRDTGSRGGYTF
>NA|TRBV7-9|TRBJ2-7|NA
TGTGCCAGCAGCTTAATCAAAGGGAGCTCCTACGAGCAGTACTTC
CASSLIKGSSYEQYF
>NA|TRBV27|TRBJ1-2|TRBD1
TGTGCCAGCAGCAGCGGACAGGGACCAGTTTCTAACTATGGCTACACCTTC
CASSSGQGPVSNYGYTF
>NA|TRBV11-2|TRBJ2-5|NA
TGTGCCAGCAGCACGGAAGCCGGGGCTAGGGCCCAGTACTTC
CASSTEAGARAQYF
>NA|TRBV2|TRBJ2-1|TRBD1
TGTGCCAGCAGTGACAGGACAGGGCTACACTACAATGAGCAGTTCTTC
CASSDRTGLHYNEQFF
>NA|TRBV28|TRBJ1-2|TRBD1
TGTGCCAGCAGTTTATACGCAGGGGGCGGTTATGGCTACACCTTC
CASSLYAGGGYGYTF
>NA|TRBV28|TRBJ2-5|NA
TGTGCCAGCAGCAATTCACAAGAGACCCAGTACTTC
CASSNSQETQYF
>NA|TRBV10-2|TRBJ1-2|NA
TGCGCCAGCAGTGAGTCGGGGACGGGGAACTATGGCTACACCTTC
CASSESGTGNYGYTF
>once|TRBV27|TRBJ2-1|NA
TGTGCCAGCAGTTTATTCGGGACGGGACCCCCCCTCTACAATGAGCAGTTCTTC
CASSLFGTGPPLYNEQFF
>NA|TRBV29-1|TRBJ2-1|TRBD2
TGCAGCGTTGAAGCGGCCGTGGGACTAGTGGCCTACAATGAGCAGTTCTTC
CSVEAAVGLVAYNEQFF